Listed here are 23 T cell receptor beta chains from one sample, sequenced in a study of PD-1 blockade in classical Hodgkin lymphoma. Patients all relapsed after autologous stem cell transplantation, and there was variation in brentuximab vedotin exposure. The table came from immunoSEQ multiplex PCR; TCRdb's copy has only in-frame clones and leaves some out. The sample comprises under 30,000 clones, roughly two thirds of which are singletons, and about a sixth rests with the top ten. The source material was peripheral blood mononuclear cells (PBMCs), sampled at baseline. The receptor source for this set is a human donor with classical Hodgkin lymphoma.

This clone was recorded a few times. The chain carries TRBV18 and TRBJ2-7; D is undetermined. CDR1 KGHSH and CDR2 LQKENI come from the germline V gene. The V gene lost 2 bases and the J gene lost 3 bases, with 11 bases spanning the gap. The CDR3 loop spans 14 amino acids. CDR3 amino acids: CASSPGRTGYEQYV. The DNA of the CDR3 is TGTGCCAGCTCACCAGGGCGGACGGGCTACGAGCAGTACGTC.

The chain links TRBV28 to TRBJ1-5, with 8 bases that match TRBD1. The V segment lost 6 bases and the J segment 1 base; nucleotides outside the gene matches: 2. Looked up from germline, CDR1 is MDHEN and CDR2 is SYDVKM. This CDR3 has 14 amino acids. CDR3 coding DNA: TGTGCCAGCAGGTGGACAGGGAGCAATCAGCCCCAGCATTTT. The encoded protein is CASRWTGSNQPQHF. The full variable domain, its missing parts supplied by reference TRBV28 and TRBJ1-5, is DVKVTQSSRYLVKRTGEKVFLECVQDMDHENMFWYRQDPGLGLRLIYFSYDVKMKEKGDIPEGYSVSREKKERFSLILESASTNQTSMYLCASRWTGSNQPQHFGDGTRLSIL.

This clone was seen more than once but under ten times. CDR3 sequence: CASSVGGRSYNEQFF. As DNA, the CDR3 is TGTGCCAGCAGCGTGGGCGGGAGAAGCTACAATGAGCAGTTCTTC. This chain joins TRBV9 and TRBJ2-1; 7 positions agree with TRBD2. Germline V gene sequence: CDR1 SGDLS, CDR2 YYNGEE. V was clipped by 2 bases and J by 3 bases; unmatched bases: 5. The CDR3 runs 15 residues.

V usage is TRBV4-3 and J usage is TRBJ2-5; D is possibly TRBD2 (6 bases). The CDR3 covers 16 residues. The V end was cut by 3 bases, the J end by 2 bases, with 16 bases between. Germline values: CDR1 LGHNA, CDR2 YSLEER. As DNA, the CDR3 is TGCGCCAGCAGCCAGGGGGACTTAGGGATTCAAGAGACCCAGTACTTC. Residues: CASSQGDLGIQETQYF.

CDR3 nucleotide sequence: TGTGCCAGTAACTACTTGACGGGGGGCTATGGCTACACCTTC. It encodes CASNYLTGGYGYTF. V gene TRBV19 combines with J gene TRBJ1-2; D is perhaps TRBD1 (5 bases). The ends were cut back, 7 bases at V and 4 bases at J, with 16 bases in the middle. This CDR3 has 14 amino acids. The germline V gene has CDR1 LNHDA and CDR2 SQIVND (reference sequence).

V gene TRBV18 combines with J gene TRBJ2-5; 8 bases align to TRBD1. Germline V gene data show CDR1 as KGHSH and CDR2 as LQKENI. The CDR3 covers 15 residues. Losses at the gene ends were 3 bases for V and 5 bases for J; bases not matched to a gene: 8. The CDR3 DNA reads TGTGCCAGCTCACCGCAGACAGGGGAGCGCGAGACCCAGTACTTC. Translating gives CASSPQTGERETQYF.

The chain recombines TRBV6-5 with TRBJ2-1, with no clear D. Germline V gene lookup returns CDR1 MNHEY and CDR2 SVGAGI. The CDR3 has 14 residues. Deletions cut 4 bases from V and 0 bases from J, with 7 bases between. CDR3 DNA sequence: TGTGCCAGCAGTTTGACGAGCTCCTACAATGAGCAGTTCTTC. Encoded protein: CASSLTSSYNEQFF.

J is TRBJ2-7 and V is TRBV28; no firm D call. CDR1 is MDHEN, CDR2 SYDVKM, per germline. The CDR3 sequence is 11 residues long. Trimming removed 6 bases at V and 3 bases at J, with 6 bases between. The CDR3: CASRLNYEQYF. Here the CDR3 DNA reads TGTGCCAGCAGGCTCAACTACGAGCAGTACTTC.

Within the sample, this clone is medium-sized. CDR3: CTSSLPPGLASSYEQYV. The CDR3 DNA sequence: TGCACCAGCAGCCTACCTCCGGGACTAGCGAGCTCCTACGAGCAGTACGTC. The chain carries TRBV1 and TRBJ2-7; the table calls TRBD2, which could not be checked here. TRBV1 is deemed a pseudogene. The length of the CDR3 is 17 residues.

The V gene is TRBV5-1, the J gene TRBJ2-7; the match to TRBD2 covers 8 bases. The CDR3 consists of 19 residues. The V and J ends lost 6 bases and 5 bases, in that order; junction bases with no gene match: 25. Germline CDR1 reads SGHRS; CDR2 reads YFSETQ. This chain's CDR3 is CASTRDPTGGPPLSNEQYF. The CDR3 DNA sequence: TGCGCCAGCACCCGGGACCCAACGGGAGGGCCCCCTTTGTCTAACGAGCAGTACTTC.

CDR3 DNA sequence: TGCGCCAGCAGCCGATTGGTGGGGAATGAGCAGTTCTTC. Residues: CASSRLVGNEQFF. The rearrangement joins TRBV4-1 to TRBJ2-1; D ambiguous. There are 13 residues in the CDR3. Germline values: CDR1 MGHRA, CDR2 YSYEKL. V shed 4 bases and J shed 7 bases, with 11 bases lying between them.

Only a few counts were recorded for this clone. The chain employs TRBV4-3 and TRBJ2-2; D is undetermined. There are 15 residues in the CDR3. The V and J ends lost 1 base and 1 base respectively, with 7 bases between them. The V gene's germline CDR1 is LGHNA and CDR2 YSLEER. The CDR3 DNA sequence: TGCGCCAGCAGCCAAGGGCAGGAGAACACCGGGGAGCTGTTTTTT. This gives the protein CASSQGQENTGELFF.

The chain has TRBV19 and TRBJ1-5; unclear D gene. CDR3 length: 12 amino acids. Trimming removed 5 bases from V and 9 bases from J, with 11 bases in between. Germline CDR1 is LNHDA and CDR2 is SQIVND (reference sequence). CDR3 nucleotide sequence: TGTGCCAGTAGTCTCACTGCGGGGCCCCAGCATTTT. Amino acids: CASSLTAGPQHF. Variable domain in full (rest from reference TRBV19 and TRBJ1-5): DGGITQSPKYLFRKEGQNVTLSCEQNLNHDAMYWYRQDPGQGLRLIYYSQIVNDFQKGDIAEGYSVSREKKESFPLTVTSAQKNPTAFYLCASSLTAGPQHFGDGTRLSIL.

This chain links TRBV27 with TRBJ1-2, with D possibly matching TRBD1 (5 bases). V lost 4 bases, J lost 4 bases, and 13 bases lay in between. CDR1 is MNHEY and CDR2 is SMNVEV in the germline V gene (reference sequence). This CDR3 is 14 amino acids long. The CDR3 protein is CASSSDRRSYGYTF. The CDR3 DNA follows: TGTGCCAGCAGTTCCGACAGACGGAGCTATGGCTACACCTTC.

The chain combines TRBV6-5 with TRBJ2-5; D remains ambiguous. CDR1 and CDR2 (germline): MNHEY, SVGAGI. Between the trimmed V and J ends, which lost 0 bases and 5 bases, there was a span of 13 bases. There are 15 residues in the CDR3. CDR3 nucleotide sequence: TGTGCCAGCAGTTACTCGACCCTTGGGGATGAGACCCAGTACTTC. Protein sequence: CASSYSTLGDETQYF.

This clone has a single count. The chain joins TRBV19 to TRBJ2-2; D unresolved. The CDR3 runs to 12 residues. The V end was cut by 3 bases, the J end by 7 bases, with 6 bases between. Germline lookup yields CDR1 LNHDA and CDR2 SQIVND (reference sequence). This CDR3 is CASSIIGGELFF. CDR3 DNA: TGTGCCAGTAGTATCATAGGCGGGGAGCTGTTTTTT. Supplemented by reference TRBV19 and TRBJ2-2, the full variable domain reads DGGITQSPKYLFRKEGQNVTLSCEQNLNHDAMYWYRQDPGQGLRLIYYSQIVNDFQKGDIAEGYSVSREKKESFPLTVTSAQKNPTAFYLCASSIIGGELFFGEGSRLTVL.

The chain recombines TRBV19 with TRBJ2-1, with TRBD1 identical over 7 bases. V lost 3 bases and J lost 6; bases outside the gene matches: 8. Germline V lookup: CDR1 LNHDA, CDR2 SQIVND (reference sequence). This CDR3 has 15 amino acids. The CDR3 loop is CASSIDRVYSNEQFF. The CDR3 DNA sequence: TGTGCCAGTAGTATTGACAGGGTGTACAGCAATGAGCAGTTCTTC.

The J gene is TRBJ2-5, the V gene TRBV19; D call uncertain. V dropped 2 bases and J dropped 4 bases, with 5 bases sitting between them. Germline lookup yields CDR1 LNHDA and CDR2 SQIVND (reference sequence). The CDR3 totals 12 residues. The CDR3 nucleotides read TGTGCCAGTAGTATACAGCGAGAGACCCAGTACTTC. This sequence encodes CASSIQRETQYF. Using reference TRBV19 and TRBJ2-5 for the parts outside the CDR3, the full variable domain is DGGITQSPKYLFRKEGQNVTLSCEQNLNHDAMYWYRQDPGQGLRLIYYSQIVNDFQKGDIAEGYSVSREKKESFPLTVTSAQKNPTAFYLCASSIQRETQYFGPGTRLLVL.

The chain has TRBV6-6 and TRBJ1-2; 7 positions match TRBD1. V lost 7 bases to trimming and J lost 7 bases; unmatched junction nucleotides: 9. Germline V CDR1 and CDR2: MNHNY, SVGAGI (reference sequence). The CDR3 is 13 residues long. In DNA form, the CDR3 reads TGTGCCAGCACCTCGACAGGGTTCTCTGGCTACACCTTC. This codes for CASTSTGFSGYTF.

This clone was found a few times. The J gene is TRBJ1-2, the V gene TRBV6-1; the D gene is possibly TRBD1 (5 bases). The CDR3 is made up of 14 amino acids. From germline, CDR1 is MNHNS and CDR2 SASEGT. Trimming took 6 bases from V and 4 from J, leaving 15 bases between them. CDR3 nucleotides: TGTGCCAGCAGGGGGACCGATAAAGGCTATGGCTACACCTTC. Its translation is CASRGTDKGYGYTF.

CDR3 coding DNA: TGTGCCAGCAGAGGGACAACCTACGAGCAGTACTTC. Protein sequence: CASRGTTYEQYF. V and J are TRBV7-2 and TRBJ2-7, with D perhaps matching TRBD1 (6 bases). CDR3 length equals 12 residues. CDR1 and CDR2 (germline): SGHTA, FQGNSA. V lost 6 bases, J lost 2 bases, and 8 bases lay in between.

There are a few counts of this clone. The chain joins TRBV7-5 to TRBJ2-4; the table's D call, TRBD2, was not checked against the DNA. TRBV7-5 represents a pseudogene. The CDR3 length is 16 residues. In DNA, the CDR3 is TGTGCCAGAAGCTTAGGGCCCCGGTGGGGGAGGAACATTCAGTACTTC. Its protein product is CARSLGPRWGRNIQYF.

This clone was seen once. V and J are TRBV6-6 and TRBJ2-1; 8 bases fit TRBD1. The CDR3 sequence is 15 residues long. Trimming took 7 bases from V and 4 from J; bases not matched to a gene: 9. Germline lookup yields CDR1 MNHNY and CDR2 SVGAGI (reference sequence). The DNA for the CDR3 is TGTGCCAGCACTTCTGGGACAGGAGTATACAATGAGCAGTTCTTC. It is translated as CASTSGTGVYNEQFF.